A selection of T cell receptor beta chains follows, all from one sample in a study of blood T cell repertoires in COVID-19. Repertoires were generated with immunoSEQ multiplex PCR, while TCRdb's copy carries only in-frame clones and drops some. The sample holds about 82,000 clones, 75% to 90% seen once. Sequenced input: PBMCs or T cells enriched from blood (not recorded which). The origin of the receptors is a woman in her 50s with acute COVID-19. The CDR3 runs from the conserved cysteine through the conserved F or W. Fields, in order: V gene, clone size, D gene, J gene, CDR3 protein, CDR3 DNA. D genes are given only for firm matches. Expanded clones get a size class; other rows say once, few or many, or leave the size out.

TRBV5-6	NA	NA	TRBJ2-4	CASSLWPSKNIQYF	TGTGCCAGCAGCTTGTGGCCGTCCAAAAACATTCAGTACTTC
TRBV6-5	NA	TRBD1	TRBJ1-6	CASSPTGTGHSPLHF	TGTGCCAGCAGTCCGACCGGGACAGGGCATTCACCCCTCCACTTT
TRBV27	NA	TRBD2	TRBJ2-1	CASSSSGLATAPRFF	TGTGCCAGCAGTTCCTCGGGACTAGCGACCGCGCCCCGGTTCTTC
TRBV30	NA	NA	TRBJ1-5	CAWSVGGGSNQPQHF	TGTGCCTGGAGTGTAGGGGGTGGTAGCAATCAGCCCCAGCATTTT
TRBV12-3/TRBV12-4	NA	NA	TRBJ1-2	CASSSGVGAGYTF	TGTGCCAGCAGTTCAGGAGTAGGGGCTGGCTACACCTTC
TRBV6-1	NA	TRBD1	TRBJ2-5	CASSEQGAGETQYF	TGTGCCAGCAGTGAGCAGGGGGCAGGAGAGACCCAGTACTTC
TRBV18	NA	TRBD1	TRBJ1-1	CASSLRTGENTEAFF	TGTGCCAGCTCACTGCGGACAGGGGAGAACACTGAAGCTTTCTTT
TRBV7-3	NA	NA	TRBJ1-3	CASSLNTGGTGNTIYF	TGTGCCAGCAGCTTAAATACCGGGGGTACAGGAAACACCATATATTTT
TRBV9	NA	TRBD1	TRBJ1-3	CASSVSTGGGGNTIYF	TGTGCCAGCAGCGTATCGACAGGGGGAGGTGGAAACACCATATATTTT
TRBV30	once	TRBD1	TRBJ2-3	CAWLPTLGTGLVDTQYF	TGTGCCTGGCTCCCAACGCTAGGGACAGGGTTAGTAGATACGCAGTATTTT
TRBV28	NA	NA	TRBJ1-1	CASSFQEEAFF	TGTGCCAGCAGTTTCCAGGAAGAAGCTTTCTTT
TRBV11-2	NA	TRBD1	TRBJ1-3	CASRPTGGSGNTIYF	TGTGCCAGCAGACCTACAGGGGGCTCTGGAAACACCATATATTTT
TRBV3-1/TRBV3-2	few	TRBD2	TRBJ2-5	CASSAGTSQETQYF	TGTGCCAGCAGCGCCGGGACTAGCCAAGAGACCCAGTACTTC
TRBV2	NA	NA	TRBJ2-4	CASSVEATMNIQYF	TGTGCCAGCAGTGTAGAGGCCACAATGAACATTCAGTACTTC
TRBV7-2	NA	NA	TRBJ2-1	CASSLLGGGGNEQFF	TGTGCCAGCAGCTTACTTGGGGGGGGCGGAAATGAGCAGTTCTTC
TRBV7-8	NA	TRBD2	TRBJ2-3	CASRPLFGTSNTDTQYF	TGTGCCAGCAGACCACTCTTCGGGACTAGTAACACAGATACGCAGTATTTT
TRBV19	NA	NA	TRBJ1-5	CASSRVWGGRQPQHF	TGTGCCAGTAGCCGAGTGTGGGGGGGGAGGCAGCCCCAGCATTTT
TRBV2	once	TRBD2	TRBJ2-1	CASSVLWGGRAYNEQFF	TGTGCCAGCAGTGTACTTTGGGGGGGACGCGCCTACAATGAGCAGTTCTTC
TRBV27	NA	NA	TRBJ2-1	CASSLGLTYNEQFF	TGTGCCAGCAGCCTAGGACTCACCTACAATGAGCAGTTCTTC
TRBV5-8	once	NA	TRBJ2-7	CASSSRPGNLNYEQYF	TGTGCCAGCAGCTCCCGCCCAGGGAATTTGAACTACGAGCAGTACTTC
TRBV19	NA	TRBD2	TRBJ2-7	CASSILAGGPYEQYF	TGTGCCAGTAGTATTCTAGCGGGAGGCCCCTACGAGCAGTACTTC
TRBV5-6	NA	NA	TRBJ1-2	CASSLYSNGYTF	TGTGCCAGCAGCTTGTACAGCAATGGCTACACCTTC
TRBV29-1	NA	NA	TRBJ1-6	CSVMGPEGNSPLHF	TGCAGCGTTATGGGTCCAGAGGGTAATTCACCCCTCCACTTT
TRBV3-1/TRBV3-2	NA	NA	TRBJ1-2	CASSQLTEYRRGYTF	TGTGCCAGCAGCCAACTGACAGAATATAGGCGAGGCTACACCTTC
TRBV5-1	NA	NA	TRBJ2-3	CASSGTSTDTQYF	TGCGCCAGCAGTGGGACTAGCACAGATACGCAGTATTTT
TRBV21-1	NA	NA	TRBJ2-7	CASTGTSGNYEQYF	TGTGCCAGCACCGGGACTAGCGGAAACTACGAGCAGTACTTC
TRBV12-3/TRBV12-4	NA	NA	TRBJ1-5	CASKQGPNQPQHF	TGTGCCAGTAAACAGGGACCTAATCAGCCCCAGCATTTT
TRBV6-5	NA	TRBD1	TRBJ1-5	CASRGQINQPQHF	TGTGCCAGCAGGGGACAGATCAATCAGCCCCAGCATTTT
TRBV19	NA	TRBD1	TRBJ1-1	CASSHRGGTEAFF	TGTGCCAGTAGCCACAGGGGCGGCACTGAAGCTTTCTTT
TRBV11-2	NA	TRBD2	TRBJ2-7	CASNSPGSLAGVSSYEQYF	TGTGCCAGCAACTCCCCAGGGAGCCTAGCGGGAGTCAGCTCCTACGAGCAGTACTTC
TRBV19	NA	NA	TRBJ1-4	CASSIAGSYNEKLFF	TGTGCCAGTAGTATAGCCGGGTCCTATAATGAAAAACTGTTTTTT
TRBV12-5	NA	TRBD2	TRBJ2-1	CASGLASGSSYNEQFF	TGTGCTAGTGGTTTGGCTAGCGGGAGCTCCTACAATGAGCAGTTCTTC
TRBV30	NA	NA	TRBJ2-1	CAWSVGGSYNEQFF	TGTGCCTGGAGTGTAGGGGGTTCCTACAATGAGCAGTTCTTC
TRBV12-3/TRBV12-4	NA	TRBD1	TRBJ1-2	CASTPGQVDGYTF	TGTGCCAGCACCCCGGGACAGGTCGATGGCTACACCTTC
TRBV7-3	NA	TRBD1	TRBJ1-3	CASSSTGAGNTIYF	TGTGCCAGCAGCTCAACAGGGGCTGGAAACACCATATATTTT
TRBV29-1	NA	NA	TRBJ1-1	CSVEEIKTGFAAEAFF	TGCAGCGTTGAGGAAATAAAAACAGGATTTGCCGCTGAAGCTTTCTTT
TRBV3-1/TRBV3-2	once	NA	TRBJ1-4	CASSQTAQNEKLFF	TGTGCCAGCAGCCAAACCGCTCAGAATGAAAAACTGTTTTTT
TRBV6-5	NA	NA	TRBJ1-1	CASSYSQGLWAFF	TGTGCCAGCAGTTACTCCCAGGGTTTGTGGGCTTTCTTT
TRBV5-1	once	TRBD2	TRBJ2-3	CASSLAPGLAGEGASTDTQYF	TGCGCCAGCAGCTTGGCCCCGGGACTAGCGGGAGAAGGGGCTAGCACAGATACGCAGTATTTT
TRBV30	NA	NA	TRBJ1-4	CAAGQGWEKLFF	TGTGCCGCGGGGCAGGGATGGGAAAAACTGTTTTTT
TRBV5-1	NA	NA	TRBJ2-6	CASSIRVPNSGANVLTF	TGCGCCAGCAGCATCCGGGTCCCGAACTCTGGGGCCAACGTCCTGACTTTC
TRBV6-1	NA	TRBD1	TRBJ1-5	CASSDGDRGYQPQHF	TGTGCCAGCAGTGACGGGGACAGGGGTTATCAGCCCCAGCATTTT
TRBV10-3	once	TRBD2	TRBJ2-7	CATNEGLAKVGQYF	TGTGCCACCAACGAGGGACTAGCTAAGGTGGGGCAGTACTTC
TRBV5-1	NA	NA	TRBJ1-1	CASSLRGNWDTEAFF	TGCGCCAGCAGCTTGAGGGGAAATTGGGACACTGAAGCTTTCTTT
TRBV18	NA	NA	TRBJ2-7	CASSPAGQGGYEQYF	TGTGCCAGCTCACCAGCCGGCCAGGGGGGCTACGAGCAGTACTTC
TRBV18	NA	TRBD1	TRBJ2-1	CASSPTTGVSYNEQFF	TGTGCCAGCTCACCGACGACAGGGGTCTCCTACAATGAGCAGTTCTTC
TRBV5-6	NA	NA	TRBJ2-1	CASSSLPGPDNEQFF	TGTGCCAGCAGCTCACTTCCTGGGCCCGACAATGAGCAGTTCTTC
TRBV24-1	once	TRBD1	TRBJ1-5	CATSDSGGQPQHF	TGTGCCACCAGTGACTCAGGGGGACAGCCCCAGCATTTT
TRBV4-2	once	TRBD1	TRBJ2-7	CASSQVSDREYEQYF	TGTGCCAGCAGCCAAGTTAGCGACAGGGAATACGAGCAGTACTTC
TRBV18	NA	NA	TRBJ2-5	CASSPGQQETQYF	TGTGCCAGCTCACCCGGACAGCAAGAGACCCAGTACTTC
TRBV30	NA	TRBD1	TRBJ2-7	CAWTQGVYEQYF	TGTGCCTGGACACAGGGGGTTTACGAGCAGTACTTC
TRBV3-1/TRBV3-2	NA	NA	TRBJ2-5	CASSQAGGRETQYF	TGTGCCAGCAGCCAAGCAGGGGGGCGAGAGACCCAGTACTTC
TRBV7-2	NA	NA	TRBJ1-4	CASSLMTTTNEKLFF	TGTGCCAGCAGCCTGATGACTACAACTAATGAAAAACTGTTTTTT
TRBV10-3	NA	TRBD2	TRBJ2-2	CAISGEGTSGPGGELFF	TGTGCCATCAGTGGGGAGGGGACTAGCGGGCCTGGCGGGGAGCTGTTTTTT
TRBV5-4	NA	NA	TRBJ2-7	CASSSSQGSYEQYF	TGTGCCAGCAGCTCGTCACAGGGTTCCTACGAGCAGTACTTC
TRBV9	NA	TRBD2	TRBJ2-1	CASSASGSSYNEQFF	TGTGCCAGCAGCGCTAGCGGGAGTTCCTACAATGAGCAGTTCTTC